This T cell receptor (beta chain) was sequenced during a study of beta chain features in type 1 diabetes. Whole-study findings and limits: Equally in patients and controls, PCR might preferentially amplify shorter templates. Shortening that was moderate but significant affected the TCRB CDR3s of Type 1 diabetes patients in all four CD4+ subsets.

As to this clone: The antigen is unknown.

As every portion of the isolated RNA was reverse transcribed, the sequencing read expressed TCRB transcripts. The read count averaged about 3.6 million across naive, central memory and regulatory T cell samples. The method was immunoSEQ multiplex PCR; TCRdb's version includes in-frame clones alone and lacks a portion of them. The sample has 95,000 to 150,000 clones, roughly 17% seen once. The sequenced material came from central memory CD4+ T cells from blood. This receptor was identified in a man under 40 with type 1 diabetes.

CDR3 sequence: CASRPGQASTDTQYF. The CDR3 coding sequence is TGTGCCAGCAGACCGGGACAAGCTAGCACAGATACGCAGTATTTT. The genes are TRBV2 and TRBJ2-3; possibly TRBD1 for D (6 bases). The V end was cut by 6 bases, the J end by 0 bases, with 13 bases between. CDR3 size: 15 residues. From germline, CDR1 is SNHLY and CDR2 FYNNEI.